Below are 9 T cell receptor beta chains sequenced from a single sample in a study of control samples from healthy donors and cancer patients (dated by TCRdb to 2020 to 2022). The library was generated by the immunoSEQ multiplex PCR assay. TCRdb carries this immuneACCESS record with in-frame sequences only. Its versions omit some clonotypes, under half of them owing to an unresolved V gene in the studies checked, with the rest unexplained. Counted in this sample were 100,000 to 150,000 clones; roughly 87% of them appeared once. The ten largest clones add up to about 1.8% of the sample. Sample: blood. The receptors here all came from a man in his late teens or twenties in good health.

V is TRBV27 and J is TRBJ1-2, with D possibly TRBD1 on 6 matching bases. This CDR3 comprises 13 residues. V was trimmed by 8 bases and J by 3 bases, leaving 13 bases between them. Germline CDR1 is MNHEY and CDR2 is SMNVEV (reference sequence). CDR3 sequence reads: CASLGTPYYGYTF. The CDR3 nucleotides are TGTGCCAGCCTCGGGACACCATACTATGGCTACACCTTC.

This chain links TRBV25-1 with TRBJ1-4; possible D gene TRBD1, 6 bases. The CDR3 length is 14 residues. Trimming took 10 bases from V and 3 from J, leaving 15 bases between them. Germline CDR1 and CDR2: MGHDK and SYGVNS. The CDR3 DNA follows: TGTGCCACTACTCCCAGGGGATCTAATGAAAAACTGTTTTTT. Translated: CATTPRGSNEKLFF. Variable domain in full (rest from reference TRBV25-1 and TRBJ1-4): EADIYQTPRYLVIGTGKKITLECSQTMGHDKMYWYQQDPGMELHLIHYSYGVNSTEKGDLSSESTVSRIRTEHFPLTLESARPSHTSQYLCATTPRGSNEKLFFGSGTQLSVL.

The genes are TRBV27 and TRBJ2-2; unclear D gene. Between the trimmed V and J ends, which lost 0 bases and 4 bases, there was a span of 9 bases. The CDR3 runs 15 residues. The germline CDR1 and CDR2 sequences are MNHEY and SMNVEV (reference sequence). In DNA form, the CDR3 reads TGTGCCAGCAGTTTATCGGGGATGGGCACCGGGGAGCTGTTTTTT. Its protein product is CASSLSGMGTGELFF.

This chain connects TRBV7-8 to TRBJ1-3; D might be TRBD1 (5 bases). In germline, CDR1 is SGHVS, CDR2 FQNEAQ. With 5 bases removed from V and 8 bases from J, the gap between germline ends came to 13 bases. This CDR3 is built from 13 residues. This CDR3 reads CASSPLGGDTIYF. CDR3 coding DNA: TGTGCCAGCAGCCCTCTCGGGGGGGACACCATATATTTT.

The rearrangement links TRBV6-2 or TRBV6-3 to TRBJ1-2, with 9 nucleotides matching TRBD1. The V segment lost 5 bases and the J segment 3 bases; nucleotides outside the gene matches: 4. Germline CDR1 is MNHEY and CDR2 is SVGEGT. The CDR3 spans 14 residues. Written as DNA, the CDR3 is TGTGCCAGCAGTGCGGACAGGGGTTACTATGGCTACACCTTC. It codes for CASSADRGYYGYTF.

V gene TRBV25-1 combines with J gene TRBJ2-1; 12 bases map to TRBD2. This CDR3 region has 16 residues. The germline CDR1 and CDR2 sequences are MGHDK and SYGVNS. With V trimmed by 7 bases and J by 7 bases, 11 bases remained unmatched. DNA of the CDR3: TGTGCCAGCACCAAAAGAGGAACTAGCGGGAGGAATGAGCAGTTCTTC. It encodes CASTKRGTSGRNEQFF.

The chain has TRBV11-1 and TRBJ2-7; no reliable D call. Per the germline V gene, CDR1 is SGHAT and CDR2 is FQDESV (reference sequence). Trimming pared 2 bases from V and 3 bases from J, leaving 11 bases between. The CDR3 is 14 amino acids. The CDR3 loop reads CASSLNGMGYEQYF. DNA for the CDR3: TGTGCCAGCAGCTTAAACGGCATGGGCTACGAGCAGTACTTC.

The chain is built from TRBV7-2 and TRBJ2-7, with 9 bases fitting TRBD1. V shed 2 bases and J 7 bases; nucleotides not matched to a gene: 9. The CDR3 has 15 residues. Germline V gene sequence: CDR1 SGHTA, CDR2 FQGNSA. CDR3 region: CASSLSPQGAGEQYF. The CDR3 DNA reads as TGTGCCAGCAGCTTAAGTCCACAGGGGGCCGGAGAGCAGTACTTC.

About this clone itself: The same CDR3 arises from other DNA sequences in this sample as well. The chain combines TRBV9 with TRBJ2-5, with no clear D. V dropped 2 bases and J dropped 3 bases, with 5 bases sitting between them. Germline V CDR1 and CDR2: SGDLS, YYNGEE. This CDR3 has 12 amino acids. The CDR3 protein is CASSVGEETQYF. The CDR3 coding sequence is TGTGCCAGCAGCGTCGGAGAAGAGACCCAGTACTTC. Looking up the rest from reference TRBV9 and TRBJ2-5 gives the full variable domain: DSGVTQTPKHLITATGQRVTLRCSPRSGDLSVYWYQQSLDQGLQFLIQYYNGEERAKGNILERFSAQQFPDLHSELNLSSLELGDSALYFCASSVGEETQYFGPGTRLLVL.